This T cell receptor beta chain originates from a study of T cells after yellow fever vaccination. Findings of the study overall: Although the secondary response was weaker, it peaked faster, at day 5 versus 15.

This CDR3 spans 18 amino acids. The V segment lost 2 bases and the J segment 7 bases; nucleotides outside the gene matches: 14. A universal primer site and UMIs were added as TCR cDNA was made by 5'RACE template switching. TCRdb re-derived calls from the 5' RACE reads in MiXCR, one entry per CDR3 protein. The data hold 500,000 to 650,000 distinct CDR3 sequences, with approximately 16% observed a single time. About this clonotype itself: Its antigen is not identified.

The source of this sequence is a man in his late teens or twenties who received the YFV17D yellow fever vaccine. Sequencing was performed on PBMCs, taken 5 days after the first yellow fever vaccination. The rearrangement joins TRBV12-3 or TRBV12-4 to TRBJ1-4; 9 positions agree with TRBD1. CDR3 coding DNA: TGTGCCAGCAGTTTAAATACAGGGGGCAGGGTTGGAGGTGAAAAACTGTTTTTT. Translated, it gives CASSLNTGGRVGGEKLFF.